This TCR beta chain was sequenced for a study of sequential checkpoint blockade in melanoma. Study-wide context: Twenty-two patients had tumor biopsies before treatment and at week 13.

Germline V gene data show CDR1 as LGHNT and CDR2 as FRNRAP. V lost 2 bases and J lost 6, with 8 bases in between. The CDR3 has 13 residues. As to treatment: randomized to nivolumab then ipilimumab (arm A) or the reverse (arm B). This clone has only one observation. Method: immunoSEQ multiplex PCR; TCRdb's copy keeps in-frame clones and lacks some. The sample consists of 9,500 to 15,000 clones, about 25% of them appearing once. Source: tumor tissue (inferred from file names), taken from a patient given nivolumab and ipilimumab in sequence. This sequence originates from a human donor with melanoma. The chain carries TRBV12-5 and TRBJ1-5, with unresolved D. The CDR3 loop reads CASGLWVRQPQHF. As DNA, the CDR3 is TGTGCTAGTGGTTTGTGGGTTCGTCAGCCCCAGCATTTT.